Given below is one T cell receptor (beta chain) in context. Its antigen is not identified. The ends lost 2 bases at V and 0 bases at J; junction bases unmatched: 2. The V gene's germline CDR1 is DFQATT and CDR2 SNEGSKA (reference sequence). The CDR3 spans 14 residues. The sample is drawn from a study of CD8 T cells in Susac syndrome. Random hexamers primed reverse transcription of about 0.5 to 1 ug RNA. Multiplex PCR with immunoSEQ amplified the TCR beta CDR3 across 54 Vbeta and 13 Jbeta. MiXCR, applied by TCRdb to the immunoSEQ multiplex PCR reads, yields one record per CDR3 protein. The table has some 190,000 distinct CDR3 sequences, approximately 94% seen once. Study findings and constraints: The CD4+ T cell repertoires, which came from Susac syndrome patients, showed no sign of clonal expansion.

Sequenced material: CD4+ T cells from PBMCs. The TCR sequence derives from a human donor with Susac syndrome. The chain uses TRBV20-1 and TRBJ2-7, with TRBD2 matching over 9 bases. Here the CDR3 reads CSARLAGPSYEQYF. As DNA, the CDR3 is TGCAGTGCTAGACTAGCGGGGCCCTCCTACGAGCAGTACTTC.